This T cell receptor beta chain was profiled in a study of CD8+ T cells in alopecia areata. As for the study in general: Severity among treated patients was scored by the percentage of scalp area affected.

Treatment: oral pan-JAK inhibitor, 5-10 mg twice daily. It was from alopecia areata patients that lesional scalp punch biopsies and peripheral blood were collected. Study results and limitations: Clonality in lesional scalp, especially alopecia totalis/universalis, exceeded that of normal scalp. A great number of expanded lesional clones endured in scalp and blood during tofacitinib. Scalp repertoires also include resident alphabeta T cells from normal skin.

Sequencing used cDNA as its template, made by extracting RNA and reverse transcribing it. The protocol was immunoSEQ multiplex PCR, while the TCRdb copy is restricted to in-frame clones and leaves out a portion. In the table there are fewer than 5,500 clones, 63% of which are singletons. Remarks on this clone: Its specificity is not known. The germline gene is not matched at one end of the junction; a read error may be the cause.

The receptor was isolated from a human donor with alopecia areata. This material consisted of skin, taken at week 4, from a patient treated with tofacitinib.

The CDR3 sequence is CASNRAYYGYTF. The CDR3 DNA is TGTGCAAGCAACAGGGCGTACTATGGCTACACCTTC. The J gene is TRBJ1-2, the V gene TRBV7-2; a weak D match, TRBD1 (6 bases). The CDR3 has 12 residues. Germline V gene sequence: CDR1 SGHTA, CDR2 FQGNSA.